This passage covers 23 T cell receptor beta chains from one sample sequenced in a study of Ad26.COV2.S vaccination and SARS-CoV-2 variants. The treatment denotes: around 19 received Ad26.COV2.S at low or high dose, single or two shots; a few received placebo; per-sample allocation not given. At day 63 after the first vaccine or placebo injection, samples were drawn. The table came from immunoSEQ multiplex PCR; TCRdb's copy has only in-frame clones and leaves some out. The sample includes some 320,000 clones, around 84% of them seen just once. Sequenced material: peripheral blood, taken in a trial of Ad26.COV2.S vaccine versus placebo. The receptors come from a person between 18 and 60 years old who received the Ad26.COV2.S COVID-19 vaccine or a placebo.

This CDR3 is CASSESAAPYEQYF. The DNA of the CDR3 is TGCGCCAGCAGTGAAAGCGCAGCGCCCTACGAGCAGTACTTC. The V call is TRBV10-1, the J call TRBJ2-7, with no clear D. This CDR3 has 14 amino acids. The germline V gene has CDR1 WNHNN and CDR2 SYGVQD (reference sequence). Between the trimmed V and J ends, which lost 3 bases and 2 bases, there was a span of 11 bases.

The V call is TRBV19, the J call TRBJ1-1, with D possibly matching TRBD1 (5 bases). CDR1 is LNHDA, CDR2 SQIVND, per germline (reference sequence). CDR3 length: 13 amino acids. Trimming pared 5 bases from V and 5 bases from J, leaving 12 bases between. The DNA for the CDR3 is TGTGCCAGTAGTGACCGGGGACTTACTGAAGCTTTCTTT. Its protein product is CASSDRGLTEAFF.

The chain links TRBV6-2 or TRBV6-3 to TRBJ1-6; TRBD1 might be the D (5 bases). CDR1 MNHEY and CDR2 SVGEGT come from the germline V gene. The CDR3 contains 17 residues. V shed 6 bases and J shed 0 bases, with 15 bases lying between them. The CDR3 coding sequence is TGTGCCAGCAGCAAGGGGCCTGAGGACTCCTATAATTCACCCCTCCACTTT. Amino acids: CASSKGPEDSYNSPLHF.

The genes are TRBV5-4 and TRBJ2-7; TRBD1 matches at 7 bases. V trimming: 0 bases; J trimming: 0 bases; junction bases outside the gene matches: 3. Germline V gene lookup returns CDR1 SGHNT and CDR2 YYREEE (reference sequence). The CDR3 loop spans 15 amino acids. The CDR3 protein is CASSLGGQSSYEQYF. CDR3 DNA sequence: TGTGCCAGCAGCTTGGGGGGACAGAGCTCCTACGAGCAGTACTTC.

This rearrangement joins TRBV3-1 (or the pseudogene TRBV3-2) to TRBJ1-5; tentative D call: TRBD1 (5 bases). Germline CDR1 is LGHDT and CDR2 is YNNKEL (reference sequence). V shed 1 base and J shed 4 bases, with 11 bases lying between them. CDR3 length: 15 residues. CDR3 in DNA: TGTGCCAGCAGCCAAGGGGGGAAGCCTAATCAGCCCCAGCATTTT. Translating it yields CASSQGGKPNQPQHF.

The chain carries TRBV6-2 or TRBV6-3 and TRBJ1-5, with D perhaps TRBD1 (5 bases). The CDR3 is 19 amino acids. Trimming pared 2 bases from V and 4 bases from J, leaving 24 bases between. The germline V gene has CDR1 MNHEY and CDR2 SVGEGT. CDR3 bases: TGTGCCAGCAGTTACGCTGGGGCTGAGACCGACAAAGTTAATCAGCCCCAGCATTTT. Translating gives CASSYAGAETDKVNQPQHF.

This clone has a handful of counts. Other DNA sequences in this sample translate to the same CDR3. The rearrangement uses TRBV4-1 and TRBJ1-1; 7 nucleotides align to TRBD1. CDR1 MGHRA and CDR2 YSYEKL come from the germline V gene. This CDR3 region has 15 residues. V dropped 0 bases and J dropped 1; count of bases not matched to a gene: 2. The CDR3 sequence: CASSQEGTANTEAFF. The DNA of the CDR3 is TGCGCCAGCAGCCAAGAAGGGACAGCGAACACTGAAGCTTTCTTT.

V gene TRBV9 combines with J gene TRBJ1-5; D unresolved. The CDR3 is 11 residues long. Germline CDR1 SGDLS, CDR2 YYNGEE. Trimming left V 4 bases short and J 9 bases short, with 8 bases between. The CDR3 nucleotides are TGTGCCAGCAGCCCCCCTGTGCCCCAGCATTTT. This encodes CASSPPVPQHF.

The chain has TRBV6-5 and TRBJ1-4; TRBD1 might be the D (5 bases). CDR1 and CDR2 (germline): MNHEY, SVGAGI. The CDR3 has 14 residues. V lost 6 bases and J lost 6, with 14 bases in between. The CDR3: CASRDRGSDEKLFF. The CDR3 nucleotides are TGTGCCAGCAGGGACCGGGGGTCGGATGAAAAACTGTTTTTT.

With regard to this clone: The junction differs from germline at one of its ends, possibly a read error. The gene calls are TRBV29-1 and TRBJ2-1; 8 bases align to TRBD2. This CDR3 has 18 amino acids. Per germline, CDR1 SQVTM and CDR2 ANQGSEA. The CDR3 coding sequence is TGCAGCGTTGAAGATCCAGCGTTGGTAGCGGGATCCTTCAATGAGCAGTTCTTC. It is translated as CSVEDPALVAGSFNEQFF.

This chain connects TRBV14 to TRBJ2-7; D assignment may be TRBD1 or TRBD2 (5 bases each). CDR3 length equals 12 residues. Germline CDR1 reads SGHDN; CDR2 reads FVKESK. Deletions cut 4 bases from V and 6 bases from J, with 10 bases between. The CDR3 loop is CASSRKGTEQYF. The CDR3, as DNA: TGTGCCAGCAGCCGTAAAGGGACCGAGCAGTACTTC. The entire variable domain, with the rest obtained from reference TRBV14 and TRBJ2-7, is as follows: EAGVTQFPSHSVIEKGQTVTLRCDPISGHDNLYWYRRVMGKEIKFLLHFVKESKQDESGMPNNRFLAERTGGTYSTLKVQPAELEDSGVYFCASSRKGTEQYFGPGTRLTVT.

J is TRBJ2-5 and V is TRBV9, with 7 bases matching TRBD1. Per the germline V gene, CDR1 is SGDLS and CDR2 is YYNGEE. The CDR3 covers 14 residues. The J segment lost 5 bases and the V segment lost 0 bases, leaving 4 bases of the junction unmatched. This chain's CDR3 is CASSVEGAGETQYF. CDR3 bases: TGTGCCAGCAGCGTAGAGGGGGCTGGCGAGACCCAGTACTTC. Full variable domain (rest looked up from reference TRBV9 and TRBJ2-5): DSGVTQTPKHLITATGQRVTLRCSPRSGDLSVYWYQQSLDQGLQFLIQYYNGEERAKGNILERFSAQQFPDLHSELNLSSLELGDSALYFCASSVEGAGETQYFGPGTRLLVL.

This rearrangement joins TRBV6-5 to TRBJ1-2; D might be TRBD1 (6 bases). The germline gives CDR1 MNHEY, CDR2 SVGAGI. The CDR3 sequence is 15 residues long. Trimming pared 2 bases from V and 7 bases from J, leaving 17 bases between. CDR3 in amino acids: CASSYGQGMYGGYTF. The DNA of the CDR3 is TGTGCCAGCAGTTACGGTCAGGGGATGTATGGTGGCTACACCTTC.

Worth noting for this clone: The same CDR3 arises from other DNA sequences in this sample as well. J is TRBJ1-2 and V is TRBV30, with D hard to call. V lost 0 bases and J lost 5, with 4 bases in between. The CDR3 totals 11 residues. Germline V CDR1 and CDR2: GTSNPN, SVGIG (reference sequence). The CDR3 DNA follows: TGTGCCTGGAGTGTCGGGTATGGCTACACCTTC. This codes for CAWSVGYGYTF.

The J gene is TRBJ2-7, the V gene TRBV6-6, with a tentative D call TRBD2 (6 bases). The CDR3 contains 15 residues. Trimming took off 2 bases at V and 5 bases at J, with 16 bases between the two ends. The germline gives CDR1 MNHNY, CDR2 SVGAGI (reference sequence). CDR3 residues: CASSYLGPGGDEQYF. The CDR3, as DNA: TGTGCCAGCAGTTACCTGGGCCCCGGCGGGGACGAGCAGTACTTC.

This rearrangement joins TRBV3-1 (or the pseudogene TRBV3-2) to TRBJ2-1, with unresolved D. Germline lookup yields CDR1 LGHDT and CDR2 YNNKEL (reference sequence). The V end lost 1 base, the J end lost 2 bases, and 12 bases lay between the germline ends. The CDR3 runs to 16 residues. The CDR3 sequence: CASSQAVGGPYNEQFF. CDR3 coding DNA: TGTGCCAGCAGCCAAGCTGTTGGTGGCCCCTACAATGAGCAGTTCTTC.

The gene calls are TRBV4-3 and TRBJ1-2; D uncertain. The CDR3 spans 14 residues. Trimming removed 0 bases from V and 4 bases from J, with 9 bases in between. Germline lookup yields CDR1 LGHNA and CDR2 YSLEER. CDR3 protein: CASSQDFNSYGYTF. The CDR3 DNA sequence: TGCGCCAGCAGCCAAGATTTCAACAGCTATGGCTACACCTTC.

The chain combines TRBV4-1 with TRBJ1-4; TRBD1 matches at 8 bases. Trimming cost V 4 bases and J 6 bases; bases outside gene matches: 7. CDR3 length: 15 residues. Germline CDR1 MGHRA, CDR2 YSYEKL. CDR3 region: CASSRGGTGDEKLFF. CDR3 DNA: TGCGCCAGCAGCCGGGGGGGGACAGGTGATGAAAAACTGTTTTTT.

This chain connects TRBV9 to TRBJ2-1; D tentatively reads TRBD1 or TRBD2 (5 bases each). The CDR3 length is 16 residues. Trimming left V 0 bases short and J 0 bases short, with 10 bases between. In germline, CDR1 is SGDLS, CDR2 YYNGEE. The CDR3 spells CASSVAGGSSYNEQFF. In DNA, the CDR3 is TGTGCCAGCAGCGTAGCTGGGGGAAGCTCCTACAATGAGCAGTTCTTC.

This sequence joins TRBV30 and TRBJ2-7; TRBD1 matches at 7 bases. The CDR3 consists of 13 residues. The germline V gene has CDR1 GTSNPN and CDR2 SVGIG (reference sequence). J lost 3 bases, V lost 1 base, and 3 bases had no gene match. Here the CDR3 DNA reads TGTGCCTGGAGTGACTACAGGGGCTACGAGCAGTACTTC. Residues: CAWSDYRGYEQYF.

The chain combines TRBV6-2 or TRBV6-3 with TRBJ2-7; 10 bases agree with TRBD2. The germline gives CDR1 MNHEY, CDR2 SVGEGT. The CDR3 is 19 amino acids. The junction had 20 bases not matched to a gene; V was cut back by 2 bases and J by 7 bases. CDR3 residues: CASSYLPGRQRGGLGEQYF. As DNA, the CDR3 is TGTGCCAGCAGTTACCTCCCAGGACGGCAGCGGGGGGGCCTAGGGGAGCAGTACTTC.

DNA of the CDR3: TGTGCCAGCTCCCTGGGCCACACGGTATCTGGGGCCAACGTCCTGACTTTC. It translates to CASSLGHTVSGANVLTF. The genes are TRBV5-5 and TRBJ2-6; no clear D. Trimming took off 7 bases at V and 1 base at J, with 18 bases between the two ends. The CDR3 contains 17 residues. The V gene's germline CDR1 is SGHKS and CDR2 YYEKEE (reference sequence).

This chain connects TRBV4-3 to TRBJ1-4, with 9 bases lining up with TRBD1. The ends lost 1 base at V and 8 bases at J; junction bases unmatched: 8. From germline, CDR1 is LGHNA and CDR2 YSLEER. The CDR3 is 16 residues long. The CDR3 DNA reads TGCGCCAGCAGCCAAGCCCCCGGGACAGGGTACGAAAAACTGTTTTTT. Its translation: CASSQAPGTGYEKLFF.